This entry describes one T cell receptor beta chain. Its cognate antigen has yet to be identified. Relative to the germline gene, one junction end is altered; a read error may explain this. This specimen comes from a study of memory B cells and T cells in multiple sclerosis (dated by TCRdb to between 2017 and 2018). Broadly, across the study: The study compared the TCR beta repertoires of autoproliferating peripheral T cells with those of brain lesion-infiltrating T cells in multiple sclerosis patients. Two multiple sclerosis patients, for whom either brain lesions at autopsy or brain-infiltrating cells from biopsy were available, were included in TCR sequencing.

The paper as a whole reports these results and caveats: Because clone-set sizes differed between compartments, counts of shared clonotypes were influenced and normalization was required.

After CFSE-labeled PBMCs were cultured without a stimulus, the autoproliferating (CFSEdim) and non-proliferating (CFSEhi) T cell fractions were sequenced separately. In total, more than 4x10^7 CFSE-labeled PBMCs were cultured without stimulus for under 8 days, after which replicate wells were pooled. Labeling of PBMCs used approximately 0.5 uM CFSE, and the cells were then grown in serum-free AIM-V medium with no exogenous stimuli added. PBMCs were isolated by Ficoll density gradient centrifugation and cryopreserved before use. Using a FACSAria III, live 7-AAD-negative cells were sorted, then washed with PBS and stored frozen at -80 degrees C as dry pellets. CDR1 MNHNS and CDR2 SASEGT were looked up in the germline V gene. Its CDR3 holds 15 amino acids, cysteine through phenylalanine. Only the CDR3 DNA is retained, 45 bases long and in frame from the first base. Genomic DNA was extracted, and the immunoSEQ Platform was used to amplify TCRbeta CDR3 regions from that DNA. Multiplex PCR, high-throughput sequencing and a vendor bioinformatics pipeline were brought together in the immunoSEQ assay. The authors' analysis ran thus. After discarding non-productive sequences and any CDR3s under 4 amino acids in length, clonotype frequencies were recalculated for each sample. Shared clonotypes were identified in immunoSEQ Analyzer 2.0 as identical CDR3 amino acid, V gene and J gene sequences. Repertoire overlap was normalized by dividing shared clonotype counts by the product of both clone-set sizes, scaled by 1000 into arbitrary units. TCRdb retrieved this table from immuneACCESS and kept in-frame rearrangements only. Not all clones are present; in checked studies, unresolved V genes account for under half, and no reason is known for the remainder. D and trimming come from the DNA, and the V and J calls and clone size come from that table. For this sample the table gives fewer than 15,000 clones, of which 84% were detected only once. Of the sample, about 2.5% is held by the ten largest clones.

Recombination joined TRBV6-1 with TRBJ2-1; 8 of the junction bases match TRBD1. Sequencing was done on a sample of PBMCs from blood kept in culture. The receptor comes from a human donor with multiple sclerosis. The CDR3 has the sequence CASGEDREVDNEQFF. Here is the DNA: TGTGCCAGCGGTGAGGACAGGGAAGTAGACAATGAGCAGTTCTTC.